The 32 T cell receptor beta chains in this list originate from one sample, sequenced in a study of siplizumab effects on memory and regulatory T cells. This table comes from immunoSEQ multiplex PCR, and its TCRdb copy is limited to in-frame clones, with some not included. The sample has roughly 92,000 clones; around 94% are singletons. The sample consisted of non-Treg CD4+ T cells sorted from blood. Receptors originate from a human donor in good health.

The J gene is TRBJ1-1, the V gene TRBV18; 7 nucleotides match TRBD1. Germline V gene data show CDR1 as KGHSH and CDR2 as LQKENI. Losses at the gene ends were 5 bases for V and 5 bases for J; bases not matched to a gene: 5. CDR3 size: 13 residues. CDR3 protein: CASSAGGETEAFF. CDR3 bases: TGTGCCAGCTCAGCAGGGGGAGAGACTGAAGCTTTCTTT.

The chain couples TRBV7-2 to TRBJ1-1; 7 nucleotides align to TRBD1. The CDR3 length is 12 residues. Per germline, CDR1 SGHTA and CDR2 FQGNSA. The ends lost 5 bases at V and 8 bases at J; junction bases unmatched: 5. CDR3 protein: CASSRQGGEAFF. The DNA for the CDR3 is TGTGCCAGCAGCAGACAGGGTGGAGAAGCTTTCTTT.

The chain links TRBV4-3 to TRBJ2-1; the D is unclear. This CDR3 comprises 15 residues. The V gene's germline CDR1 is LGHNA and CDR2 YSLEER. V was pared by 1 base and J by 4 bases, with 11 bases between. CDR3 nucleotide sequence: TGCGCCAGCAGCCAAGCCTCTATCGGGTACAATGAGCAGTTCTTC. Its protein product is CASSQASIGYNEQFF.

The J gene is TRBJ2-1, the V gene TRBV7-9; D is possibly TRBD2 (6 bases). Germline assignment: CDR1 SEHNR and CDR2 FQNEAQ (reference sequence). Between the trimmed V and J ends, which lost 1 base and 3 bases, there was a span of 10 bases. This CDR3 has 15 residues. The CDR3 bases are TGTGCCAGCAGCTTAGGCGGGAAAGGCTACAATGAGCAGTTCTTC. Translation: CASSLGGKGYNEQFF.

The rearrangement joins TRBV20-1 to TRBJ2-7; D ambiguous. V lost 2 bases and J 6 bases, leaving 8 bases between the germline ends. CDR3 length: 11 amino acids. Per germline, CDR1 DFQATT and CDR2 SNEGSKA (reference sequence). CDR3 bases: TGCAGTGCTAGACCACTATCCGAGCAGTACTTC. The encoded protein is CSARPLSEQYF.

The CDR3 loop is CASSEQGASEKLFF. CDR3 coding DNA: TGTGCCAGCAGTGAGCAGGGGGCGAGTGAAAAACTGTTTTTT. This sequence joins TRBV6-1 and TRBJ1-4; 8 bases are shared with TRBD1. The CDR3 totals 14 residues. Trimming removed 3 bases from V and 7 bases from J; junction bases left unmatched: 4. Germline V lookup: CDR1 MNHNS, CDR2 SASEGT.

This sequence joins TRBV27 and TRBJ1-2; a possible D gene is TRBD1 (5 bases). From germline, CDR1 is MNHEY and CDR2 SMNVEV (reference sequence). The CDR3 has 12 residues. The germline V and J ends were trimmed by 2 bases and 14 bases, with 15 bases remaining between them. For the CDR3, the DNA is TGTGCCAGCAGTTTACAGGGCTCCACGGAAACCTTC. Encoded protein: CASSLQGSTETF.

The chain is built from TRBV5-1 and TRBJ2-5; perhaps TRBD2 as D (5 bases). V shed 3 bases and J shed 1 base, with 13 bases lying between them. Germline V gene sequence: CDR1 SGHRS, CDR2 YFSETQ. The CDR3 length is 15 residues. CDR3 in DNA: TGCGCCAGCAGCTCCGGACTGGTAGGCCAAGAGACCCAGTACTTC. Protein product: CASSSGLVGQETQYF.

This clone was seen a handful of times. The chain recombines TRBV6-6 with TRBJ1-1; no definite D call. Per germline, CDR1 MNHNY and CDR2 SVGAGI (reference sequence). Trimming cost V 9 bases and J 2 bases, with 10 bases left between them. This CDR3 is 12 amino acids long. The CDR3 bases are TGTGCCAGTCGGTCTCTTAACACTGAAGCTTTCTTT. Translated, it gives CASRSLNTEAFF.

This clone was counted once. The V and J genes are TRBV6-5 and TRBJ1-2; D not resolved. Trimming removed 6 bases at V and 5 bases at J, with 13 bases between. Germline CDR1 is MNHEY and CDR2 is SVGAGI. CDR3 size: 13 residues. CDR3 nucleotide sequence: TGTGCCAGCAGGACTCGTAGGTGGTATGGCTACACCTTC. Protein sequence: CASRTRRWYGYTF.

The genes are TRBV4-2 and TRBJ2-7; 7 bases fit TRBD2. Germline values: CDR1 LGHNA, CDR2 YNFKEQ. Trimming at V came to 0 bases and at J to 7 bases, leaving 9 bases not matched to a gene. The length of the CDR3 is 15 residues. CDR3: CASSQEMGLAVEQYF. CDR3 sequence (DNA): TGTGCCAGCAGCCAAGAGATGGGGCTAGCGGTTGAGCAGTACTTC.

The chain is built from TRBV5-1 and TRBJ2-7, with 8 bases lining up with TRBD2. Germline lookup yields CDR1 SGHRS and CDR2 YFSETQ. Trimming took 5 bases from V and 3 from J; bases not matched to a gene: 7. The CDR3 consists of 14 residues. The CDR3 spells CASRSTSGHYEQYF. The CDR3 DNA sequence: TGCGCCAGCAGATCAACTAGCGGACACTACGAGCAGTACTTC.

V is TRBV10-3 and J is TRBJ1-1, with D perhaps matching TRBD1 (6 bases). The CDR3 has 13 amino acids. V dropped 8 bases and J dropped 5 bases, with 15 bases sitting between them. The germline V gene has CDR1 ENHRY and CDR2 SYGVKD. The CDR3 DNA reads as TGTGCCATCGGGGCGGGAGGGGGGACTGAAGCTTTCTTT. Translated: CAIGAGGGTEAFF.

This chain uses TRBV7-3 with TRBJ2-2, with 9 bases lining up with TRBD1. V lost 0 bases and J lost 6; bases outside the gene matches: 8. Germline values: CDR1 SGHTA, CDR2 FQGTGA. The CDR3 covers 17 residues. CDR3 protein: CASSLTHYRQGAGELFF. CDR3 bases: TGTGCCAGCAGCTTAACCCATTACAGACAGGGGGCCGGGGAGCTGTTTTTT.

This chain uses TRBV15 with TRBJ2-1; D not resolved. Germline lookup yields CDR1 LNHNV and CDR2 YYDKDF (reference sequence). This CDR3 has 13 amino acids. Trimming removed 5 bases from V and 4 bases from J, with 9 bases in between. CDR3 in amino acids: CATSSRTYNEQFF. CDR3 coding DNA: TGTGCCACCAGCTCTCGAACTTACAATGAGCAGTTCTTC.

J is TRBJ2-7 and V is TRBV18, with unresolved D. In germline, CDR1 is KGHSH, CDR2 LQKENI. This CDR3 is built from 11 residues. V was cut by 3 bases and J by 7 bases, with 7 bases left in between. In DNA, the CDR3 is TGTGCCAGCTCACCGTCTTTTGAGCAGTACTTC. It translates to CASSPSFEQYF.

This clone has more than one count but fewer than ten. The genes are TRBV7-2 and TRBJ2-2, with TRBD2 matching over 13 bases. The germline V gene encodes CDR1 SGHTA and CDR2 FQGNSA. This CDR3 spans 16 amino acids. J lost 9 bases, V lost 0 bases, and 4 bases had no gene match. The CDR3 region has the DNA TGTGCCAGCAGCTTAGCGGGGACTAGCGGGATCCGGGAGCTGTTTTTT. Its translation: CASSLAGTSGIRELFF. Variable domain in full (rest from reference TRBV7-2 and TRBJ2-2): GAGVSQSPSNKVTEKGKDVELRCDPISGHTALYWYRQSLGQGLEFLIYFQGNSAPDKSGLPSDRFSAERTGGSVSTLTIQRTQQEDSAVYLCASSLAGTSGIRELFFGEGSRLTVL.

The V gene is TRBV19, the J gene TRBJ2-7; D is tentatively TRBD1 or TRBD2 (5 bases each). This CDR3 has 15 amino acids. The germline gives CDR1 LNHDA, CDR2 SQIVND (reference sequence). Trimming removed 5 bases from V and 1 base from J, with 15 bases in between. CDR3 in amino acids: CASSDDPGPSYEQYF. The CDR3, as DNA: TGTGCCAGTAGTGATGATCCGGGACCATCCTACGAGCAGTACTTC.

This sequence joins TRBV5-4 and TRBJ2-2; D is perhaps TRBD1 or TRBD2 (6 bases each). The CDR3 covers 15 residues. The V and J ends lost 0 bases and 4 bases respectively, with 10 bases between them. From germline, CDR1 is SGHNT and CDR2 YYREEE (reference sequence). The CDR3 here is CASSLGGALTGELFF. CDR3 nucleotides: TGTGCCAGCAGCTTGGGGGGGGCCCTCACCGGGGAGCTGTTTTTT.

The chain recombines TRBV13 with TRBJ1-5, with a possible D match to TRBD1 (5 bases). V was pared by 4 bases and J by 7 bases, with 20 bases between. The CDR3 runs to 16 residues. Germline V gene data show CDR1 as PRHDT and CDR2 as FYEKMQ (reference sequence). The CDR3 DNA reads as TGTGCCAGCAGCTCCAACCCCCAGGGAATACGGCAGCCCCAGCATTTT. It yields the protein CASSSNPQGIRQPQHF.

The V gene is TRBV5-4, the J gene TRBJ1-2, with 7 bases fitting TRBD1. After removal of 4 bases from V and 5 bases from J, the junction contained 5 bases not matched to a gene. The CDR3 spans 13 residues. Per germline, CDR1 SGHNT and CDR2 YYREEE (reference sequence). CDR3: CASSQQGKYGYTF. The CDR3 DNA reads TGTGCCAGCAGCCAACAGGGGAAGTATGGCTACACCTTC.

The chain couples TRBV19 to TRBJ2-3; a possible D gene is TRBD1 (6 bases). Trimming removed 10 bases from V and 2 bases from J, with 10 bases in between. Per germline, CDR1 LNHDA and CDR2 SQIVND (reference sequence). This CDR3 contains 12 residues. The CDR3 reads CATEGDTDTQYF. In nucleotides, the CDR3 is TGTGCCACCGAGGGGGACACAGATACGCAGTATTTT.

The chain uses TRBV30 and TRBJ1-1; maybe TRBD1 (5 bases). The CDR3 consists of 14 residues. The V gene's germline CDR1 is GTSNPN and CDR2 SVGIG (reference sequence). Trimming removed 6 bases at V and 5 bases at J, with 19 bases between. CDR3 sequence reads: CACHPPDSPTEAFF. In DNA form, the CDR3 reads TGTGCCTGCCACCCGCCCGACAGCCCTACTGAAGCTTTCTTT.

J is TRBJ1-2 and V is TRBV19, with D unresolved. CDR3 size: 16 residues. The germline V gene has CDR1 LNHDA and CDR2 SQIVND (reference sequence). Trimming left V 6 bases short and J 2 bases short, with 19 bases between. The CDR3: CASSRGGGSQNYGYTF. The CDR3 DNA follows: TGTGCCAGTAGCCGAGGTGGAGGCAGTCAAAACTATGGCTACACCTTC.

The chain recombines TRBV2 with TRBJ2-3; 16 nucleotides line up with TRBD2. Trimming at V came to 6 bases and at J to 4 bases, leaving 7 bases not matched to a gene. Germline CDR1 reads SNHLY; CDR2 reads FYNNEI. The CDR3 has 17 residues. CDR3 in amino acids: CASRGLAGGPSSDTQYF. As DNA, the CDR3 is TGTGCCAGCAGGGGACTAGCGGGAGGGCCGTCCTCAGATACGCAGTATTTT.

The J gene is TRBJ2-1, the V gene TRBV9; 9 nucleotides agree with TRBD2. V shed 1 base, J shed 7 bases, and the junction held 12 bases outside the gene matches. The CDR3 totals 17 residues. In germline, CDR1 is SGDLS, CDR2 YYNGEE. In DNA, the CDR3 is TGTGCCAGCAGCGTAACCCCCGGCGGGAGGGGTTATAATGAGCAGTTCTTC. Translating it yields CASSVTPGGRGYNEQFF.

This chain uses TRBV2 with TRBJ1-1; 11 positions match TRBD1. Germline CDR1 reads SNHLY; CDR2 reads FYNNEI. This CDR3 is built from 13 residues. J gave up 5 bases and V 8 bases, and 4 bases lay outside the gene matches. The CDR3 DNA follows: TGTGCCAGCCGGGACAGGGGGAGGACTGAAGCTTTCTTT. Translated: CASRDRGRTEAFF.

The V gene is TRBV11-2, the J gene TRBJ2-5, with unresolved D. CDR3 length: 11 amino acids. Between the trimmed V and J ends, which lost 4 bases and 9 bases, there was a span of 9 bases. Germline V CDR1 and CDR2: SGHAT, FQNNGV. The CDR3 region is CASSSQMSQYF. The CDR3 DNA reads as TGTGCCAGCAGCTCTCAGATGTCCCAGTACTTC.

V and J are TRBV11-3 and TRBJ2-7, with no clear D. V lost 6 bases to trimming and J lost 0 bases, with 9 bases between them. CDR3 size: 13 residues. Germline loops: CDR1 SGHNT, CDR2 YENEEA. CDR3 residues: CASSGDNSYEQYF. The CDR3 nucleotides are TGTGCCAGCAGTGGAGATAACTCCTACGAGCAGTACTTC. Based on the CDR3 plus reference TRBV11-3 and TRBJ2-7, the full variable domain is EAGVVQSPRYKIIEKKQPVAFWCNPISGHNTLYWYLQNLGQGPELLIRYENEEAVDDSQLPKDRFSAERLKGVDSTLKIQPAELGDSAVYLCASSGDNSYEQYFGPGTRLTVT.

The V call is TRBV7-3, the J call TRBJ2-1; D is possibly TRBD2 (5 bases). V shed 5 bases and J shed 3 bases, with 14 bases lying between them. The CDR3 has 15 amino acids. Germline-derived CDR1 and CDR2 are SGHTA and FQGTGA. The DNA of the CDR3 is TGTGCCAGCAGCAAAGTGGCTAGCTACTACAATGAGCAGTTCTTC. Protein: CASSKVASYYNEQFF.

This clone was detected only once. V and J are TRBV5-4 and TRBJ2-2; 11 positions match TRBD2. There are 16 residues in the CDR3. Germline values: CDR1 SGHNT, CDR2 YYREEE (reference sequence). V trimming: 4 bases; J trimming: 2 bases; junction bases outside the gene matches: 4. CDR3 residues: CASSPGTSGNTGELFF. CDR3 nucleotide sequence: TGTGCCAGCAGCCCCGGGACTAGCGGTAACACCGGGGAGCTGTTTTTT.

The chain joins TRBV27 to TRBJ2-7; 10 nucleotides align to TRBD2. Germline CDR1 MNHEY, CDR2 SMNVEV (reference sequence). This CDR3 has 15 residues. Trimming cost V 5 bases and J 4 bases; bases outside gene matches: 8. The CDR3 loop is CASSIYSSGSYEQYF. For the CDR3, the DNA is TGTGCCAGCAGTATTTATTCTAGCGGGAGTTACGAGCAGTACTTC.